This TCR beta chain comes out of a study of Graves' ophthalmopathy and Graves' hyperthyroidism. The study amplified TCR beta CDR3 regions using RNA transcripts. First-round RT-PCR used HTBI primers; second-round multiplex PCR followed. TCRdb recomputed calls from the multiplex PCR reads with MiXCR, one row per CDR3 protein. The sample has almost 400,000 distinct CDR3 sequences, about 17% seen once. In this sample, this clonotype turned up many times. The CDR3 consists of 16 residues. The V and J ends lost 1 base and 3 bases, in that order; junction bases with no gene match: 8. Germline CDR1 reads SGHRS; CDR2 reads YFSETQ.

Sequencing was performed on peripheral blood. The chain links TRBV5-1 to TRBJ2-7; TRBD1 aligns across 9 bases. This sequence was found in a woman between 18 and 29 years old with Graves' ophthalmopathy. CDR3 DNA sequence: TGCGCCAGCAGCTTGCCCTCCGGGACAGGGTTCTACGAGCAGTACTTC. It specifies CASSLPSGTGFYEQYF.